This T cell receptor (beta chain) was recorded in a study of T-cell reconstitution after alpha-beta-depleted transplantation in children. V dropped 3 bases and J dropped 0 bases, with 10 bases sitting between them. The germline CDR1 and CDR2 sequences are DFQATT and SNEGSKA (reference sequence). The CDR3 loop spans 14 amino acids. Unique molecular identifiers were incorporated when the TCRbeta library was constructed. TCRdb reprocessed the PCR reads via MiXCR and lists one record per CDR3 protein. The top ten clones hold more than 2% of a sample with hundreds of thousands of distinct CDR3 sequences, about 23% of them seen once.

Specimen: PBMCs, collected before TCRalphabeta/CD19-depleted stem cell transplant. The V gene is TRBV20-1, the J gene TRBJ2-3; D gene ambiguous. This TCR derives from a girl aged 2 to 9 with Fanconi anemia, due to receive a stem cell transplant. The CDR3 coding sequence is TGCAGTGCTAGGGACGGATCTAGCACAGATACGCAGTATTTT. Translated: CSARDGSSTDTQYF.